What follows are 2 T cell receptor beta chains derived from one specimen sequenced in a study of blood T cell repertoires in COVID-19 (dated by TCRdb to the early 2020s). The library was produced with the immunoSEQ multiplex PCR assay. The immuneACCESS repertoire file appears here via TCRdb, limited to in-frame rearrangements. These files lack a portion of the clones; in checked studies, under half of the deficit traces to unresolved V genes, and the cause of the others is not known. Across this sample there are about 300,000 clones, with approximately 91% seen only once. Of the sample, 9% to 9.5% is held by the ten largest clones. The sequenced sample consisted of peripheral blood. All receptors come from a man in his late teens or twenties with active or convalescent COVID-19.

The rearrangement uses TRBV25-1 and TRBJ1-2; D gene unclear. This CDR3 is built from 16 residues. CDR1 is MGHDK and CDR2 is SYGVNS in the germline V gene. Trimming shortened V by 3 bases and J by 8 bases, and 22 bases separated the two germline ends. The CDR3 sequence is CASSEGFVGRRGGYTF. The CDR3 DNA sequence: TGTGCCAGCAGTGAGGGGTTTGTTGGACGGCGAGGGGGCTACACCTTC.

The chain recombines TRBV25-1 with TRBJ1-2; 7 positions match TRBD1. J was trimmed by 2 bases and V by 4 bases; bases with no gene match: 4. Germline values: CDR1 MGHDK, CDR2 SYGVNS. This CDR3 has 14 residues. CDR3 nucleotides: TGTGCCAGCAGTGGCCTCAGGGGGAACTATGGCTACACCTTC. It is translated as CASSGLRGNYGYTF.